The T cell receptor (beta chain) described here comes from a study of blood T cell repertoires in COVID-19. At the level of the study: The United States, Italy and Spain provided the acute and convalescent COVID-19 samples. PBMCs, B-cell-depleted T cells, or T cells provided the cDNA or gDNA that made up the material.

As processed by the authors: For nucleated cells, counts were estimated from reference gene primer amplification. Using immunoSEQ multiplex PCR, the repertoire was profiled, and TCRdb retains in-frame clones only, with some absent. The DNA was the basis for D and trimming; V, J and clone size are from that table. The sample contains approximately 100,000 clones, roughly 89% of which appear only once. Germline V gene sequence: CDR1 MNHEY, CDR2 SMNVEV (reference sequence). This CDR3 spans 14 amino acids. Trimming pared 0 bases from V and 4 bases from J, leaving 9 bases between. The TCR comes from a man aged 65-85 years with acute or convalescent COVID-19. Source material: peripheral blood. The genes are TRBV27 and TRBJ1-2, with TRBD1 as a possible D gene (5 bases). DNA for the CDR3: TGTGCCAGCAGTTTATCCCAGGGCTTCTATGGCTACACCTTC. Protein product: CASSLSQGFYGYTF.